This TCR beta chain originates from a study of T cells after yellow fever vaccination. Study-level results: Contamination of FACS-sorted repertoires by abundant clonotypes from the bulk population could occur.

The CDR3 has 15 residues. V gave up 3 bases and J gave up 4 bases, with 15 bases separating them. From germline, CDR1 is SGHNT and CDR2 YYREEE (reference sequence). One entry per CDR3 protein, called by TCRdb with MiXCR from the 5' RACE reads. The sample consists of roughly 63,000 distinct CDR3 sequences, 7.4% of them appearing once. This clonotype occurred many times. The antigen is unknown. This chain uses TRBV5-4 with TRBJ2-3, with D maybe TRBD2 (5 bases). Sample: CD8+ T cells sorted from PBMCs, taken 15 days after the yellow fever booster vaccination. This receptor was identified in a young man who received the YFV17D yellow fever vaccine. The CDR3 is CASSWQVEGSDTQYF. The CDR3 DNA is TGTGCCAGCAGCTGGCAAGTAGAGGGCTCAGATACGCAGTATTTT.